This record looks at one TCR beta chain sequence and its context. Trimming cost V 0 bases and J 7 bases; bases outside gene matches: 8. The CDR3 spans 16 residues. Germline V gives CDR1 MGHDK, CDR2 SYGVNS. The data are from a study of blood T cell repertoires in COVID-19. Only in-frame clones appear in the TCRdb table, and some are missing; sequencing was by immunoSEQ multiplex PCR. The sample lists about 420,000 clones; roughly 89% were seen once. Seattle researchers signed up patients amid active infection and tracked them longitudinally. The sequenced material came from peripheral blood. This receptor was identified in a man aged 18 to 29 with COVID-19, enrolled during active disease. The chain combines TRBV25-1 with TRBJ2-1, with 8 bases aligning to TRBD1. CDR3 residues: CASSEYATGAGNEQFF. Written as DNA, the CDR3 is TGTGCCAGCAGTGAATATGCGACAGGGGCTGGAAATGAGCAGTTCTTC. The whole variable domain, filled in from reference TRBV25-1 and TRBJ2-1, reads EADIYQTPRYLVIGTGKKITLECSQTMGHDKMYWYQQDPGMELHLIHYSYGVNSTEKGDLSSESTVSRIRTEHFPLTLESARPSHTSQYLCASSEYATGAGNEQFFGPGTRLTVL.